This TCR beta chain derives from a study of CD8+CD57+ T cells in acquired aplastic anemia. Turning to the study itself: The DNA of sorted CD4+ and CD8+ cells averaged 3.2 ug.

CDR3 and TCR beta VDJ profiling relied on a genomic DNA template. TCRdb reanalysed the reads using MiXCR and keeps one entry per CDR3 protein. The profile shows over 40,000 distinct CDR3 sequences, less than 65% of them singletons. As concerns this clonotype: Its target is not known.

CDR1 DFQATT and CDR2 SNEGSKA come from the germline V gene (reference sequence). The V and J ends lost 6 bases and 0 bases, in that order; junction bases with no gene match: 9. The CDR3 runs 15 residues. General study findings and limits: The CD8+ Simpson's diversity of patients and controls was not significantly different.

Those patients picked for sequencing had displayed CD8+CD57+ cell expansion on flow cytometry. The clonotype was recovered from a human donor with aplastic anemia. This chain links TRBV20-1 with TRBJ2-7; 9 bases fit TRBD2. The sequencing sample was made of sorted CD4+, CD8+, or CD8+CD57+ T cells (not recorded which) from PBMCs. Here the CDR3 reads CSATPGAGGSYEQYF. The CDR3 nucleotides read TGCAGTGCCACCCCTGGAGCGGGGGGCTCCTACGAGCAGTACTTC.